This T cell receptor (beta chain) appears in the sequencing data of a study of control samples from healthy donors and cancer patients (dated by TCRdb to 2020 to 2022). V loses 5 bases of germline sequence and J loses 8 bases, and the interval between the two ends is 21 bases. The CDR3 spans 15 residues, from the cysteine through the phenylalanine. Kept here is only the CDR3 DNA, which spans 45 bases and is read in frame from base 1. CDR1 and CDR2, per the germline V gene (reference sequence), are SEHNR and FQNEAQ. Preparation of the library involved the immunoSEQ multiplex PCR assay. TCRdb took over this immuneACCESS table, retaining in-frame rearrangements with V and J assigned. Such tables are incomplete; in checked studies, under half of the missing clones stem from an unresolved V gene, and the remainder is unexplained. For this sample there are about 130,000 clones; 75% to 95% appear just once. 2% to 3% of the sample belongs to the ten largest clones.

As for this clone: What this receptor recognizes is not known. Base qualities are not at hand, and no much larger clone is one base apart.

Sequenced sample: blood. The chain is assembled from TRBV7-9 and TRBJ1-1; the D gene is perhaps TRBD1, from 5 matching bases. The source is a man aged 35 to 55 in good health. The base sequence is TGTGCCAGCAGCCGAGGGACCGCGGCCAGGATAGAAGCTTTCTTT. Translated, it gives CASSRGTAARIEAFF.